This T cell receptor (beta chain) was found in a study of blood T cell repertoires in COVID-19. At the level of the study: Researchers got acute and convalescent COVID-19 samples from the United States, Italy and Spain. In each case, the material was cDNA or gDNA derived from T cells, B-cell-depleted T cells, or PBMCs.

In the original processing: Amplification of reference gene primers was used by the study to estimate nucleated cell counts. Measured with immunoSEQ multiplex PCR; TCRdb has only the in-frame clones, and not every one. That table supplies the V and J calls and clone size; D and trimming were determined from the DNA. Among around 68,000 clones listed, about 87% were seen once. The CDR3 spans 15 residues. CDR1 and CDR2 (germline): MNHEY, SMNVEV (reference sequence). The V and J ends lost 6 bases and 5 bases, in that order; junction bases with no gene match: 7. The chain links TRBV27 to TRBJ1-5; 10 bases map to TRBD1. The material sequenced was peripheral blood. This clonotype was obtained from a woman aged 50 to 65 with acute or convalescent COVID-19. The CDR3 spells CASSFSGTGDQPQHF. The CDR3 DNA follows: TGTGCCAGCAGCTTCTCCGGGACAGGGGATCAGCCCCAGCATTTT.